The next 30 T cell receptor beta chains were all read from a single sample in a study of T cells in Graves' hyperthyroidism and ophthalmopathy. Amplified TCR beta CDR3 regions derived from RNA transcripts. First-round RT-PCR of the TCR CDR3 relied on the HTBI primer set. TCRdb analysed the multiplex PCR reads with MiXCR anew, one entry per CDR3 protein. The sample gives roughly 650,000 distinct CDR3 sequences, approximately 15% of which show up once; 2.5% to 4% is in the top ten. The material sequenced was blood. The receptors were gathered from a woman aged 40 to 49 with Graves' ophthalmopathy.

This clonotype was counted between two and nine times. The CDR3: CASSEWAKGNEQFF. The CDR3 DNA reads as TGTGCCAGCAGTGAATGGGCCAAGGGCAATGAGCAGTTCTTC. The chain recombines TRBV2 with TRBJ2-1; no firm D call. Germline-derived CDR1 and CDR2 are SNHLY and FYNNEI. CDR3 length equals 14 residues. V was cut by 2 bases and J by 6 bases, with 11 bases left in between.

This clonotype was recorded many times. This rearrangement joins TRBV10-3 to TRBJ2-7; D gene ambiguous. Germline CDR1 is ENHRY and CDR2 is SYGVKD. This CDR3 spans 14 amino acids. V lost 3 bases to trimming and J lost 0 bases, with 9 bases between them. In DNA form, the CDR3 reads TGTGCCATCAGTGACCCCTTGAGCTCCTACGAGCAGTACTTC. Amino acid sequence: CAISDPLSSYEQYF.

The rearrangement links TRBV20-1 to TRBJ2-5; 7 nucleotides match TRBD1. Germline V gene lookup returns CDR1 DFQATT and CDR2 SNEGSKA (reference sequence). J lost 5 bases, V lost 3 bases, and 12 bases had no gene match. This CDR3 contains 15 residues. CDR3 nucleotides: TGCAGTGCTAGCCTGACAGGGATGGGAGAGGAGACCCAGTACTTC. Translated, it gives CSASLTGMGEETQYF.

The rearrangement joins TRBV3-1 to TRBJ2-1; 10 bases agree with TRBD2. Germline V gives CDR1 LGHDT, CDR2 YNNKEL (reference sequence). V was pared by 1 base and J by 6 bases, with 3 bases of the junction left unmatched. This CDR3 spans 15 amino acids. The CDR3 sequence: CASSQGLAGSNEQFF. The CDR3 bases are TGTGCCAGCAGCCAAGGACTAGCGGGCAGCAATGAGCAGTTCTTC.

The V call is TRBV30, the J call TRBJ2-1, with TRBD1 matching 8 bases. After removal of 5 bases from V and 1 base from J, the junction contained 1 base not matched to a gene. Germline V gene data show CDR1 as GTSNPN and CDR2 as SVGIG (reference sequence). This CDR3 has 13 residues. The CDR3 nucleotides read TGTGCCTGGGACAGGGGATCCTACAATGAGCAGTTCTTC. Its protein is CAWDRGSYNEQFF.

This clonotype was detected ten times or more. V usage is TRBV7-9 and J usage is TRBJ2-1; TRBD2 aligns across 8 bases. The ends lost 1 base at V and 7 bases at J; junction bases unmatched: 9. Per germline, CDR1 SEHNR and CDR2 FQNEAQ (reference sequence). CDR3 length equals 16 residues. CDR3 DNA sequence: TGTGCCAGCAGCTTAGGGGATAGCGGGGCTCGGAATGAGCAGTTCTTC. This encodes CASSLGDSGARNEQFF.

For this clonotype: This may come from a read error, since a much larger clone is one base off. The chain couples TRBV20-1 to TRBJ2-1, with TRBD2 identical over 8 bases. CDR1 is DFQATT and CDR2 is SNEGSKA in the germline V gene (reference sequence). CDR3 length: 17 amino acids. The chain's CDR3 is CSARRGASGLSYNEQLF. The CDR3 DNA reads TGCAGTGCTCGACGGGGGGCTAGCGGGTTATCCTACAATGAGCAGCTCTTC.

This clonotype was counted ten times or more. J is TRBJ2-3 and V is TRBV11-2, with D possibly being TRBD1 or TRBD2 (5 bases each). Germline V CDR1 and CDR2: SGHAT, FQNNGV. The CDR3 totals 15 residues. The V end was cut by 5 bases, the J end by 2 bases, with 14 bases between. This chain's CDR3 is CASSRDGAPTDTQYF. The CDR3 DNA follows: TGTGCCAGCAGCAGGGACGGGGCACCCACAGATACGCAGTATTTT.

This clonotype was seen many times. This chain joins TRBV3-1 and TRBJ2-1; TRBD1 agrees at 8 bases. The trim removed 1 base at V and 8 bases at J, leaving 4 bases unmatched. The V gene's germline CDR1 is LGHDT and CDR2 YNNKEL (reference sequence). The CDR3 extends over 14 amino acids. CDR3: CASSQGTGIDEQFF. The CDR3 DNA reads TGTGCCAGCAGCCAAGGGACAGGGATCGATGAGCAGTTCTTC.

Regarding this clonotype: It may be a read error: a sequence one base away is much more abundant. The chain combines TRBV30 with TRBJ1-4; D is unclear. This CDR3 contains 13 residues. Trimming stripped 0 bases from V and 12 bases from J, with 14 bases between. The germline gives CDR1 GTSNPN, CDR2 SVGIG (reference sequence). CDR3 nucleotide sequence: TGTGCCTGGAGTGTAGGACGAACCGAAGAACTGTTTTTT. Its translation: CAWSVGRTEELFF.

This clonotype has ten or more counts. The chain has TRBV11-2 and TRBJ2-7; TRBD1 aligns across 7 bases. Germline-derived CDR1 and CDR2 are SGHAT and FQNNGV. J gave up 2 bases and V 5 bases, and 6 bases lay outside the gene matches. This CDR3 has 14 amino acids. CDR3 protein: CASSVPGQTYEQYF. Written as DNA, the CDR3 is TGTGCCAGCAGCGTCCCGGGACAGACCTACGAGCAGTACTTC.

For the CDR3, the DNA is TGTGCCAGCAGTCCGACTAGCGGGGTCTCCTACGAGCAGTACTTC. It encodes CASSPTSGVSYEQYF. V usage is TRBV6-1 and J usage is TRBJ2-7; the match to TRBD2 covers 11 bases. The CDR3 consists of 15 residues. From germline, CDR1 is MNHNS and CDR2 SASEGT. Unmatched junction bases numbered 3, after V lost 5 bases and J lost 0 bases.

This clonotype was recorded at least ten times. The chain couples TRBV20-1 to TRBJ2-3, with 10 bases lining up with TRBD2. CDR1 is DFQATT and CDR2 is SNEGSKA in the germline V gene (reference sequence). CDR3 length: 15 residues. With V trimmed by 6 bases and J by 2 bases, 8 bases remained unmatched. CDR3 in amino acids: CSAAGTSAYTDTQYF. The CDR3 nucleotides read TGCAGTGCAGCCGGGACTAGCGCGTACACAGATACGCAGTATTTT.

In its sample, this clonotype was seen many times. In nucleotides, the CDR3 is TGCAGTGCTAGAGATCTACGGGGGACTAGCTCCTACGAGCAGTACTTC. Translating gives CSARDLRGTSSYEQYF. The genes are TRBV20-1 and TRBJ2-7; 8 nucleotides agree with TRBD2. The CDR3 consists of 16 residues. Trimming took 0 bases from V and 0 from J; bases not matched to a gene: 7. Germline CDR1 is DFQATT and CDR2 is SNEGSKA (reference sequence).

This clonotype was counted ten times or more. This chain uses TRBV19 with TRBJ2-1; 7 bases line up with TRBD1. Germline V gene data show CDR1 as LNHDA and CDR2 as SQIVND (reference sequence). Germline trimming cut 7 bases from V and 6 bases from J; bases unmatched to any gene: 12. This CDR3 region has 15 residues. CDR3 region: CASTPTGSFFNEQFF. CDR3 nucleotide sequence: TGTGCCAGTACCCCGACAGGGAGCTTCTTCAATGAGCAGTTCTTC.

The table lists this clonotype with many counts. This chain joins TRBV3-1 and TRBJ1-5; D gene uncertain. V was clipped by 3 bases and J by 3 bases, with 9 bases between them. Looked up from germline, CDR1 is LGHDT and CDR2 is YNNKEL (reference sequence). The CDR3 totals 14 residues. DNA of the CDR3: TGTGCCAGCAGCCAGGGCAGCTCCAATCAGCCCCAGCATTTT. Amino acids: CASSQGSSNQPQHF.

This clonotype was seen ten or more times. The chain joins TRBV2 to TRBJ1-2; D call uncertain. Germline CDR1 and CDR2: SNHLY and FYNNEI. The germline V and J ends were trimmed by 3 bases and 4 bases, with 15 bases remaining between them. The length of the CDR3 is 15 residues. The CDR3 DNA reads TGTGCCAGCAGTGATGCAGGAGCCCCCACCTATGGCTACACCTTC. Encoded protein: CASSDAGAPTYGYTF.

This clonotype was seen a few times. The chain couples TRBV10-3 to TRBJ1-1, with D tentatively TRBD1 (5 bases). The V end was cut by 3 bases, the J end by 6 bases, with 20 bases between. The germline V gene encodes CDR1 ENHRY and CDR2 SYGVKD. The CDR3 has 16 amino acids. CDR3 sequence: CAISDPSRTRGAEAFF. CDR3 nucleotides: TGTGCCATCAGTGACCCTTCCCGGACCCGGGGGGCTGAAGCTTTCTTT.

In this sample, this clonotype turned up many times. The CDR3: CASARGSSYNEQFF. Here the CDR3 DNA reads TGTGCCAGCGCGAGGGGGAGCTCCTACAATGAGCAGTTCTTC. The J gene is TRBJ2-1, the V gene TRBV5-5, with D perhaps matching TRBD1 (6 bases). V was pared by 7 bases and J by 0 bases, with 11 bases between. Germline CDR1 is SGHKS and CDR2 is YYEKEE (reference sequence). The CDR3 loop spans 14 amino acids.

CDR3 amino acids: CASSLAGRGGETQYF. In DNA, the CDR3 is TGTGCCAGCAGCTTAGCGGGCCGGGGGGGGGAGACCCAGTACTTC. The J gene is TRBJ2-5, the V gene TRBV7-2, with 8 bases that match TRBD2. The germline V gene has CDR1 SGHTA and CDR2 FQGNSA. Trimming took 0 bases from V and 5 from J; bases not matched to a gene: 5. This CDR3 comprises 15 residues.

This clonotype was seen at least ten times. The chain links TRBV6-1 to TRBJ2-1; no reliable D call. Trimming took off 5 bases at V and 8 bases at J, with 10 bases between the two ends. CDR3 length: 12 amino acids. CDR1 and CDR2 from the germline V gene are MNHNS and SASEGT. The CDR3 region is CASSHLDYEQFF. In DNA form, the CDR3 reads TGTGCCAGCAGTCATCTAGATTATGAGCAGTTCTTC.

On this clonotype: At one of its ends the junction is not consistent with the germline gene, which may arise from a read error. This chain connects TRBV20-1 to TRBJ1-6; D is unclear. The CDR3 runs 14 residues. CDR1 is DFQATT and CDR2 is SNEGSKA in the germline V gene (reference sequence). The CDR3 DNA reads as TGCAGTACTAGAGATCCTGCTAACAATTCACCCCTCCACTTT. Its protein is CSTRDPANNSPLHF.

This clonotype was picked up many times. The CDR3 bases are TGCGCCAGCAGCCCACTGGGAGGAGAAGCTTTCTTT. Protein sequence: CASSPLGGEAFF. This chain links TRBV5-1 with TRBJ1-1; the D is unclear. There are 12 residues in the CDR3. Germline V gives CDR1 SGHRS, CDR2 YFSETQ. The V and J ends lost 4 bases and 8 bases respectively, with 12 bases between them.

This clonotype was observed a few times. This may be a read error, as it is one base from a much larger clone. The chain is built from TRBV18 and TRBJ2-5; D is possibly TRBD2 (6 bases). The CDR3 runs 13 residues. Germline values: CDR1 KGHSH, CDR2 LQKENI. The CDR3 nucleotides are TGTGTCAGCTCACCACGACTAGAAGAGACCCAGTACTTC. The encoded protein is CVSSPRLEETQYF.

The sample holds many counts of this clonotype. The rearrangement joins TRBV12-3 or TRBV12-4 to TRBJ1-1, with D perhaps TRBD1 (6 bases). The CDR3 is made up of 14 amino acids. The ends were cut back, 3 bases at V and 7 bases at J, with 15 bases in the middle. The CDR3, as DNA: TGTGCCAGCAGTTTTGGCAGGGGTAGTGGTGAAGCTTTCTTT. Its protein is CASSFGRGSGEAFF.

CDR3 region: CASRGGGAGADTQYF. The CDR3 DNA follows: TGTGCCAGCCGTGGCGGGGGGGCCGGGGCAGATACGCAGTATTTT. The chain couples TRBV27 to TRBJ2-3, with TRBD2 matching 9 bases. Germline V gene data show CDR1 as MNHEY and CDR2 as SMNVEV (reference sequence). With V trimmed by 8 bases and J by 4 bases, 10 bases remained unmatched. This CDR3 spans 15 amino acids.

The chain carries TRBV28 and TRBJ2-1, with 12 bases fitting TRBD2. Germline trimming cut 9 bases from V and 9 bases from J; bases unmatched to any gene: 15. This CDR3 spans 16 amino acids. Germline values: CDR1 MDHEN, CDR2 SYDVKM. The CDR3 DNA follows: TGTGCCAGTGTCCAATCGACTAGCGGGAGAACTGGTGAGCAGTTCTTC. This translates into CASVQSTSGRTGEQFF.

The V and J genes are TRBV20-1 and TRBJ2-7; D may be TRBD2 (5 bases). V was shortened by 5 bases and J by 0 bases, with 11 bases between the two germline ends. This CDR3 spans 13 amino acids. The germline CDR1 and CDR2 sequences are DFQATT and SNEGSKA (reference sequence). CDR3 amino acids: CSAFSGGSYEQYF. In nucleotides, the CDR3 is TGCAGTGCTTTTTCAGGAGGCTCCTACGAGCAGTACTTC.

The J gene is TRBJ2-3, the V gene TRBV27; 10 bases agree with TRBD2. From germline, CDR1 is MNHEY and CDR2 SMNVEV (reference sequence). The V and J ends lost 5 bases and 1 base, in that order; junction bases with no gene match: 6. This CDR3 comprises 16 residues. CDR3 sequence (DNA): TGTGCCAGCAGTCGTCGGACTAGCGGAGGCACAGATACGCAGTATTTT. It yields the protein CASSRRTSGGTDTQYF.

This clonotype was found many times. This sequence joins TRBV2 and TRBJ2-3, with D unresolved. The germline V and J ends were trimmed by 8 bases and 2 bases, with 8 bases remaining between them. CDR3 length equals 12 residues. Germline CDR1 and CDR2: SNHLY and FYNNEI. The CDR3 protein is CASGPYTDTQYF. CDR3 bases: TGTGCCAGCGGACCCTACACAGATACGCAGTATTTT. Combining the CDR3 with reference TRBV2 and TRBJ2-3 gives the whole variable domain EPEVTQTPSHQVTQMGQEVILRCVPISNHLYFYWYRQILGQKVEFLVSFYNNEISEKSEIFDDQFSVERPDGSNFTLKIRSTKLEDSAMYFCASGPYTDTQYFGPGTRLTVL.